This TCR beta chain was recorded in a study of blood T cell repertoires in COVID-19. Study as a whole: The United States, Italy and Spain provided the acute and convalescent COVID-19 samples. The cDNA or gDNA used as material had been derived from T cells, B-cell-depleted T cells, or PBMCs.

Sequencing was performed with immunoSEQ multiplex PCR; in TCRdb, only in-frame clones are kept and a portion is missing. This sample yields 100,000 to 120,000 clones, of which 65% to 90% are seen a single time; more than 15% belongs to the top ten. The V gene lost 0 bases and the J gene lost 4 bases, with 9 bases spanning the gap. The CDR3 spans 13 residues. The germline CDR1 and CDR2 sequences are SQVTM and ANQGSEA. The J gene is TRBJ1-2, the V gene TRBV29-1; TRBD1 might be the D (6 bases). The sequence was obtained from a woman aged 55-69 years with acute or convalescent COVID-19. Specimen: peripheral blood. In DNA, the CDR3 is TGCAGCGTTGAAGAGACAGGCTCCTATGGCTACACCTTC. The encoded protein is CSVEETGSYGYTF.